These T cell receptor beta chains were read from a single sample in a study of blood T cell repertoires in COVID-19. The assay was immunoSEQ multiplex PCR, and TCRdb's table has in-frame clones only and misses some. The repertoire holds 200,000 to 250,000 clones, with around four fifths as singletons. Material for sequencing was peripheral blood. These TCRs come from a man aged 25-40 years with active or convalescent COVID-19. CDR3s include the opening cysteine and the closing phenylalanine or tryptophan. Each record gives: J gene, clone size, D gene, V gene, CDR3 DNA, CDR3 protein. The D gene is left open where the match is weak. The size of a clone is reported for some rows only, either as once, few or many, or as a class for expanded clones.

TRBJ2-2	NA	NA	TRBV7-2	TGTGCCAGCAGCCTTAGTATAACGAACACCGGGGAGCTGTTTTTT	CASSLSITNTGELFF
TRBJ1-2	few	NA	TRBV15	TGTGCCACCAGCAGCACCCAAGGACGGGGAGGCTATGGCTACACCTTC	CATSSTQGRGGYGYTF
TRBJ1-2	few	TRBD1	TRBV18	TGTGCCAGCTCACAAGACAGGGGTCCGGGCTATGGCTACACCTTC	CASSQDRGPGYGYTF
TRBJ2-2	NA	TRBD1	TRBV13	TGTGCCAGCAGTCGGACAGGGGGGGAGCTGTTTTTT	CASSRTGGELFF
TRBJ2-7	once	TRBD2	TRBV11-2	TGTGCCAGCAGCTTAGAAGGTAGCGGGGGGAACGAGCAGTACTTC	CASSLEGSGGNEQYF
TRBJ2-1	NA	NA	TRBV4-1	TGCGCCAGCAGCCAAGGGGAGCACAATGAGCAGTTCTTC	CASSQGEHNEQFF
TRBJ1-5	NA	NA	TRBV28	TGTGCCAGCAGTTTTTCCCCCTATAGCAATCAGCCCCAGCATTTT	CASSFSPYSNQPQHF
TRBJ1-2	NA	NA	TRBV4-2	TGTGCCAGCAGCCAAGAAGGGAGCCTAGGGGGCTACACCTTC	CASSQEGSLGGYTF
TRBJ1-4	NA	NA	TRBV2	TGTGCAGTGCGAGTAGGAGGGGATGAAAAACTGTTTTTT	CAVRVGGDEKLFF
TRBJ1-1	NA	NA	TRBV7-6	TGTGCCAGCAGCCAATCCGGGAGGAACACTGAAGCTTTCTTT	CASSQSGRNTEAFF
TRBJ1-2	NA	NA	TRBV7-9	TGTGCCAGCAGCCAAGCCCGACAGACACGGAACTATGGCTACACCTTC	CASSQARQTRNYGYTF
TRBJ2-5	NA	NA	TRBV28	TGTGCCAGCAGCGCAGGGTCCGAGACCCAGTACTTC	CASSAGSETQYF